The 17 T cell receptor beta chains below come from one sample, sequenced in a study of cytomegalovirus exposure and HLA in healthy donors. The PCR was carried out with 60 Vbeta primers and 13 Jbeta primers. The repertoire was sequenced with immunoSEQ multiplex PCR; TCRdb's copy has only in-frame clones and lacks some. Its listing shows under 70,000 clones. Material: PBMCs. The receptors stem from a woman aged 25-40 years in good health and CMV-seropositive.

The V call is TRBV4-1, the J call TRBJ1-5; D possibly corresponds to TRBD1 (6 bases). The CDR3 is 16 amino acids. Germline loops: CDR1 MGHRA, CDR2 YSYEKL. Between the trimmed V and J ends, which lost 5 bases and 1 base, there was a span of 15 bases. Here the CDR3 reads CASSTLKGVSNQPQHF. The CDR3 nucleotides are TGCGCCAGCAGCACGTTAAAGGGGGTGAGCAATCAGCCCCAGCATTTT.

V and J are TRBV4-1 and TRBJ2-5; D is unclear. Trimming left V 0 bases short and J 4 bases short, with 9 bases between. The germline gives CDR1 MGHRA, CDR2 YSYEKL. The CDR3 is made up of 14 amino acids. In DNA, the CDR3 is TGCGCCAGCAGCCAAGAGAGGTCGGCAGAGACCCAGTACTTC. This encodes CASSQERSAETQYF.

The V call is TRBV2, the J call TRBJ1-3; no reliable D call. The CDR3 runs 15 residues. The V gene lost 8 bases and the J gene lost 0 bases, with 14 bases spanning the gap. Germline V CDR1 and CDR2: SNHLY, FYNNEI. The CDR3 DNA sequence: TGTGCCAGCGAGCGGGCCACCCACTCTGGAAACACCATATATTTT. It specifies CASERATHSGNTIYF.

Worth noting for this clone: This specimen includes other DNA sequences encoding the same CDR3. The chain employs TRBV6-5 and TRBJ1-1; TRBD1 might be the D (5 bases). This CDR3 is 12 amino acids long. V was cut by 2 bases and J by 5 bases, with 6 bases left in between. Germline CDR1 and CDR2: MNHEY and SVGAGI. The CDR3, as DNA: TGTGCCAGCAGTTACGGGGGGACTGAAGCTTTCTTT. This translates into CASSYGGTEAFF.

V and J are TRBV7-9 and TRBJ1-1; D is perhaps TRBD1 (5 bases). The CDR3 runs 16 residues. With 1 base removed from V and 5 bases from J, the gap between germline ends came to 17 bases. Germline V CDR1 and CDR2: SEHNR, FQNEAQ (reference sequence). CDR3 sequence: CASSLGAGTGGTEAFF. Written as DNA, the CDR3 is TGTGCCAGCAGCTTAGGGGCAGGGACCGGGGGGACTGAAGCTTTCTTT.

The chain joins TRBV6-1 to TRBJ1-2, with D possibly matching TRBD1 (5 bases). This CDR3 is built from 13 residues. Trimming removed 6 bases from V and 2 bases from J, with 10 bases in between. Germline values: CDR1 MNHNS, CDR2 SASEGT. CDR3 nucleotide sequence: TGTGCCAGCAGGCTGACAGTAAACTATGGCTACACCTTC. It is translated as CASRLTVNYGYTF.

V usage is TRBV28 and J usage is TRBJ2-1; D may be TRBD1 (6 bases). This CDR3 has 14 amino acids. Germline V CDR1 and CDR2: MDHEN, SYDVKM. The V end lost 5 bases, the J end lost 4 bases, and 12 bases lay between the germline ends. CDR3 amino acids: CASSLFTGYNEQFF. The CDR3 region has the DNA TGTGCCAGCAGTCTCTTTACAGGGTACAATGAGCAGTTCTTC.

The gene calls are TRBV27 and TRBJ2-7; the match to TRBD2 covers 10 bases. This CDR3 is built from 17 residues. Germline V gives CDR1 MNHEY, CDR2 SMNVEV (reference sequence). Trimming took 5 bases from V and 2 from J; bases not matched to a gene: 12. CDR3 amino acids: CASSLGLAASLTYEQYF. The CDR3 DNA reads as TGTGCCAGCAGTCTAGGACTAGCGGCTAGCCTTACCTACGAGCAGTACTTC.

J is TRBJ2-7 and V is TRBV14; possible D gene TRBD1, 6 bases. Trimming stripped 6 bases from V and 11 bases from J, with 20 bases between. CDR3 size: 13 residues. Germline loops: CDR1 SGHDN, CDR2 FVKESK. CDR3 nucleotide sequence: TGTGCCAGCAGTGACGTGCGGCTTGGGGGCAAGTACTTC. Translating gives CASSDVRLGGKYF.

CDR3 nucleotide sequence: TGTGCCAGCAGCCGGCGCGGGGCCAACGCAGAGCAGTACTTC. It specifies CASSRRGANAEQYF. The chain is built from TRBV27 and TRBJ2-7; maybe TRBD2 (6 bases). Germline lookup yields CDR1 MNHEY and CDR2 SMNVEV (reference sequence). V lost 6 bases and J lost 7, with 19 bases in between. This CDR3 has 14 residues.

V usage is TRBV30 and J usage is TRBJ1-2, with 10 bases that match TRBD1. CDR1 and CDR2 (germline): GTSNPN, SVGIG (reference sequence). Losses at the gene ends were 8 bases for V and 7 bases for J; bases not matched to a gene: 19. CDR3 size: 16 residues. As DNA, the CDR3 is TGTGCCCGAACCGGGACAGGGGTTAACAGTCTGAGTGGCTACACCTTC. Protein: CARTGTGVNSLSGYTF.

The V gene is TRBV2, the J gene TRBJ1-2, with 10 bases that match TRBD1. The CDR3 runs to 15 residues. V was pared by 6 bases and J by 2 bases, with 6 bases of the junction left unmatched. Germline loops: CDR1 SNHLY, CDR2 FYNNEI. CDR3 nucleotides: TGTGCCAGCAGAGACAGACAGGGGGCCAACTATGGCTACACCTTC. It is translated as CASRDRQGANYGYTF. Full variable domain (missing parts from reference TRBV2 and TRBJ1-2): EPEVTQTPSHQVTQMGQEVILRCVPISNHLYFYWYRQILGQKVEFLVSFYNNEISEKSEIFDDQFSVERPDGSNFTLKIRSTKLEDSAMYFCASRDRQGANYGYTFGSGTRLTVV.

The chain is built from TRBV19 and TRBJ2-3, with TRBD2 identical over 7 bases. The CDR3 has 16 amino acids. The trim removed 3 bases at V and 2 bases at J, leaving 8 bases unmatched. Germline lookup yields CDR1 LNHDA and CDR2 SQIVND (reference sequence). CDR3 amino acids: CASSISASGSTDTQYF. The DNA for the CDR3 is TGTGCCAGTAGTATTAGCGCTAGCGGATCCACAGATACGCAGTATTTT. Supplemented by reference TRBV19 and TRBJ2-3, the full variable domain reads DGGITQSPKYLFRKEGQNVTLSCEQNLNHDAMYWYRQDPGQGLRLIYYSQIVNDFQKGDIAEGYSVSREKKESFPLTVTSAQKNPTAFYLCASSISASGSTDTQYFGPGTRLTVL.

The chain is built from TRBV2 and TRBJ2-7; D remains ambiguous. CDR3 length: 12 amino acids. Trimming took off 3 bases at V and 5 bases at J, with 8 bases between the two ends. Germline CDR1 SNHLY, CDR2 FYNNEI. In nucleotides, the CDR3 is TGTGCCAGCAGTGACTTGGCGGACGAGCAGTACTTC. It is translated as CASSDLADEQYF.

The chain links TRBV30 to TRBJ1-2, with D unclear. The CDR3 is 12 residues long. Germline V gives CDR1 GTSNPN, CDR2 SVGIG (reference sequence). Deletions cut 4 bases from V and 8 bases from J, with 14 bases between. Here the CDR3 DNA reads TGTGCCTGGAAACCGGGCCCGGGGGGCTACACCTTC. Amino acid sequence: CAWKPGPGGYTF.

The chain is built from TRBV16 and TRBJ2-7, with TRBD2 identical over 10 bases. Trimming took 0 bases from V and 5 from J; bases not matched to a gene: 4. In germline, CDR1 is KGHSY, CDR2 FQNENV. This CDR3 is built from 15 residues. DNA of the CDR3: TGTGCCAGCAGCCAATCTGCTAGCGGGAGCGACGAGCAGTACTTC. This translates into CASSQSASGSDEQYF.

J is TRBJ1-4 and V is TRBV28; 7 nucleotides align to TRBD1. The germline V gene encodes CDR1 MDHEN and CDR2 SYDVKM. CDR3 length: 15 amino acids. V trimming: 4 bases; J trimming: 7 bases; junction bases outside the gene matches: 9. CDR3 DNA sequence: TGTGCCAGCAGTTCCGAGACAGGGCCTTTTGAAAAACTGTTTTTT. Its translation is CASSSETGPFEKLFF.